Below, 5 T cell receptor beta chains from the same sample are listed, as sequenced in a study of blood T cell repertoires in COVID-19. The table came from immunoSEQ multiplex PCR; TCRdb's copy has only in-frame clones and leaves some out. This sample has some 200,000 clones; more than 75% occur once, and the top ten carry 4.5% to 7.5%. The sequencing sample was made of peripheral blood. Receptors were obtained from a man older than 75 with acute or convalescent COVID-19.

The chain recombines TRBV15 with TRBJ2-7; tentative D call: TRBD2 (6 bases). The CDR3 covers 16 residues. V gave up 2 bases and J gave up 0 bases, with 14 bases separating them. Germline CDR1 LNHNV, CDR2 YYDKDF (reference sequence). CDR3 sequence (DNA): TGTGCCACCAGCAGACCCGGGACTCCCAGCTCCTACGAGCAGTACTTC. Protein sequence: CATSRPGTPSSYEQYF.

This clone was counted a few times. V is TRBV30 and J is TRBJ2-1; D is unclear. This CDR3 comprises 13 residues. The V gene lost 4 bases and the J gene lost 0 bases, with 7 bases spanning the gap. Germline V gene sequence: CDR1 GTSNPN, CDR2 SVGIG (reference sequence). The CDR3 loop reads CAWMYGSYNEQFF. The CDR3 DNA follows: TGTGCCTGGATGTACGGCTCCTACAATGAGCAGTTCTTC.

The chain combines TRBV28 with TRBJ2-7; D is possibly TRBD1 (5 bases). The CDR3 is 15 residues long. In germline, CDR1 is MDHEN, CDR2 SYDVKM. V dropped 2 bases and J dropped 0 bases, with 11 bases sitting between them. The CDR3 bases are TGTGCCAGCAGTTTAAGTTACAGGCTCTCCTACGAGCAGTACTTC. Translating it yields CASSLSYRLSYEQYF.

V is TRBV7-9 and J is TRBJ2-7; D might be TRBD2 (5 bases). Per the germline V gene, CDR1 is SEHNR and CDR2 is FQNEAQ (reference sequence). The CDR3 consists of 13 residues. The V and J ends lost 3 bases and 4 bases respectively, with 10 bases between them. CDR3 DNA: TGTGCCAGCAGCTTCGGGGTAGAATACGAGCAGTACTTC. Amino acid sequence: CASSFGVEYEQYF.

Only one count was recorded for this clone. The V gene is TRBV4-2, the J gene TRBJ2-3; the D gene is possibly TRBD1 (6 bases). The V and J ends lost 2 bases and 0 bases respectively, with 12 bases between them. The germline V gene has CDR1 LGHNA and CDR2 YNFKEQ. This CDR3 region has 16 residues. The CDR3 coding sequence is TGTGCCAGCAGCCAACCCGGGACAACTAGCACAGATACGCAGTATTTT. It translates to CASSQPGTTSTDTQYF.